This T cell receptor (beta chain) came from a study of human T cells and chemical hapten exposure. Study background: Among samples, TCR yields varied mainly because of small differences in pooled library volume. Study-wide points: High-frequency TCRs, those above 1 in 1000, stayed the same after DPC sensitization.

The time point was: healthy volunteer bleed at 6 weeks. Whole blood, unfractionated, served as the material for total RNA extraction. This CDR3 is 11 amino acids long. V was pared by 8 bases and J by 5 bases, with 12 bases between. Germline V gene sequence: CDR1 SQVTM, CDR2 ANQGSEA. Separate cDNA molecules received unique molecular identifiers, which the library attached to them. Per the original methods: 100,000 or so TCRs per sample was the median, with a range of 23,224 to 690,600. In TCRdb, the RACE reads were re-called with MiXCR into one record per CDR3 protein. For this entry, the V and J calls and clone size follow TCRdb and not the study's own pipeline. The sample lists fewer than 100,000 distinct CDR3 sequences; approximately 8.6% were seen once. Details on this clonotype: Its antigen is as yet unknown.

Source material: whole blood. The clonotype was recovered from a female donor in good health. Some clones in this sample may be carry-over from other donors' samples. The chain joins TRBV29-1 to TRBJ1-1; D remains unclear. The CDR3 reads CSLRIVTEAFF. The CDR3 region has the DNA TGCAGCCTCCGGATCGTGACTGAAGCTTTCTTT.